This record concerns one T cell receptor (beta chain) sequence. The antigen is not known. Amplification used 60 Vbeta primers and 13 Jbeta primers. Original handling: A later analysis tallied about 80 million unique TCR beta chains, approximately 10 million of them shared. Method: immunoSEQ multiplex PCR; TCRdb's copy keeps in-frame clones and lacks some. Clonal size and the V and J genes are those of that table, whereas D and trimming came from the DNA. Of about 98,000 clones listed, more than 60% are singletons. The record originates from a study of cytomegalovirus exposure and HLA in healthy donors. Study-level information: Among the roughly 400 genotyped donors, less than 85% were placed in the Caucasian-associated ancestry cluster.

This CDR3 spans 14 amino acids. Trimming cost V 4 bases and J 2 bases, with 11 bases left between them. Germline values: CDR1 LNHDA, CDR2 SQIVND (reference sequence). Study-wide findings and caveats: What a later analysis reportedly showed was that an Asian-associated ancestry cluster had fewer N-insertions than the 666-donor mean. A later look showed TCR association rates differing by HLA locus, highest for DRB1 and lowest for HLA-C.

The source is a man aged 18 to 30 in good health and CMV-seropositive. The genes are TRBV19 and TRBJ2-5; perhaps TRBD1 as D (5 bases). What was sequenced was PBMCs. CDR3 nucleotides: TGTGCCAGTAGTACGCCGACAGAGCAAGAGACCCAGTACTTC. Amino acid sequence: CASSTPTEQETQYF.